A single sample gave rise to the 2 T cell receptor beta chains below, sequenced in a study of control samples from healthy donors and cancer patients. TCRdb keeps only in-frame clones here, not all; method: immunoSEQ multiplex PCR. Counted here are roughly 120,000 clones, approximately 90% occurring once; the ten biggest clones make up about an eighth. The source material was blood. These receptors were taken from a man aged 30-40 years in good health.

This clone was counted only a few times. V usage is TRBV12-3 or TRBV12-4 and J usage is TRBJ1-3; 9 nucleotides agree with TRBD1. CDR3 length: 12 residues. The ends lost 5 bases at V and 8 bases at J; junction bases unmatched: 1. The CDR3 region is CASSRQGDTIYF. The CDR3 region has the DNA TGTGCCAGCAGTCGACAGGGGGACACCATATATTTT.

There are many counts of this clone. The chain recombines TRBV10-2 with TRBJ1-4, with no clear D. The CDR3 spans 14 residues. Per the germline V gene, CDR1 is WSHSY and CDR2 is SAAADI. Trimming pared 9 bases from V and 6 bases from J, leaving 17 bases between. The CDR3 here is CASSTPAGDEKLFF. CDR3 DNA sequence: TGCGCCAGTTCAACTCCGGCGGGTGATGAAAAACTGTTTTTT.